Here is one T cell receptor (beta chain) with its context. As yet, its antigen is unknown. TCRdb's table, derived via immunoSEQ multiplex PCR, lists solely in-frame clones and lacks some. The profile shows approximately 320,000 clones, around 66% of them singletons. Trimming pared 0 bases from V and 4 bases from J, leaving 13 bases between. The CDR3 totals 15 residues. The germline CDR1 and CDR2 sequences are SGHRS and YFSETQ. These data are taken from a study of cytotoxic CD8 clonotypes in ibrutinib-treated CLL. The study, taken as a whole, reports: Clonality increased at ibrutinib response and stayed stable in sustained remission. At progression, however, it fell back toward baseline. A difference in sampling times existed between sustained-remission and progressing patients.

The TCR originated in a human donor with chronic lymphocytic leukemia. The V gene is TRBV5-1, the J gene TRBJ1-2, with D hard to call. The sequences come from PBMCs, collected after 36 months of ibrutinib treatment. The chain's CDR3 is CASSLAGTSVYGYTF. The CDR3 DNA reads TGCGCCAGCAGCTTGGCAGGAACAAGCGTCTATGGCTACACCTTC.